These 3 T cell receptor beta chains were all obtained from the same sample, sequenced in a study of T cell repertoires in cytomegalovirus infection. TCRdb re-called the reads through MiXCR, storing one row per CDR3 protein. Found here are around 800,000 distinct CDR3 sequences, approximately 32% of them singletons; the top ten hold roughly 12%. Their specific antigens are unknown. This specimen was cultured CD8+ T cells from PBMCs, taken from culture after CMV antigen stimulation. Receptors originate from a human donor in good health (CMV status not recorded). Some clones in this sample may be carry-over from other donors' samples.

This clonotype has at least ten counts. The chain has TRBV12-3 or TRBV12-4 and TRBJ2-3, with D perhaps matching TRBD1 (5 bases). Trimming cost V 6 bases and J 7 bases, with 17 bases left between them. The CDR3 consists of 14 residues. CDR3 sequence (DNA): TGTGCCAGCAGCCTGGGGCCGGGTTCAAATACGCAGTATTTT. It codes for CASSLGPGSNTQYF.

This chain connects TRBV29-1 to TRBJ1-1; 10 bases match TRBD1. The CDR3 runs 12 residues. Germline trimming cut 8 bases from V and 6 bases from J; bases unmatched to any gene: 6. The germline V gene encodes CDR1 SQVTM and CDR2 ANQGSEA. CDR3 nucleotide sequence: TGCAGCACCAGAGACAGGGGGCCTGAAGCTTTCTTT. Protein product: CSTRDRGPEAFF.

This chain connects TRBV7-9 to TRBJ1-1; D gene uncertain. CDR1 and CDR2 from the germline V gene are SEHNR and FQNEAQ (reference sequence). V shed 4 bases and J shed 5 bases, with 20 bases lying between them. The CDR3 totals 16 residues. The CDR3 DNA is TGTGCCAGCAGCTCGGATACCTGGGCGGTTGGAACTGAAGCTTTCTTT. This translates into CASSSDTWAVGTEAFF.